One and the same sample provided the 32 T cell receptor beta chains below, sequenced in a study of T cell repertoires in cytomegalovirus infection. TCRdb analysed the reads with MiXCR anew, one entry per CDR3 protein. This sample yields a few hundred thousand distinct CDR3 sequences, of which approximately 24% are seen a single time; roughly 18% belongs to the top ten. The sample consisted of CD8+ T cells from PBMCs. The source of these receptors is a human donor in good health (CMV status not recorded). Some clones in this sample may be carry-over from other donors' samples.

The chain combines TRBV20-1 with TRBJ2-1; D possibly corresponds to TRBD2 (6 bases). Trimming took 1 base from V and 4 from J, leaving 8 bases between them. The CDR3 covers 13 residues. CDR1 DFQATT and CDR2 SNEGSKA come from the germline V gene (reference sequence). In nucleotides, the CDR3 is TGCAGTGCTAGAGGGCGGGGTTACAATGAGCAGTTCTTC. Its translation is CSARGRGYNEQFF.

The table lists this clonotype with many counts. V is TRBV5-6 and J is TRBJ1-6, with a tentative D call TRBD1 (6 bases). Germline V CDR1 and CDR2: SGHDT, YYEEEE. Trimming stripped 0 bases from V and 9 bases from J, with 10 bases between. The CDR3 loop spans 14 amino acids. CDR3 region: CASSLGTAGSPLHF. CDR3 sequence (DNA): TGTGCCAGCAGCTTGGGGACAGCGGGTTCACCCCTCCACTTT.

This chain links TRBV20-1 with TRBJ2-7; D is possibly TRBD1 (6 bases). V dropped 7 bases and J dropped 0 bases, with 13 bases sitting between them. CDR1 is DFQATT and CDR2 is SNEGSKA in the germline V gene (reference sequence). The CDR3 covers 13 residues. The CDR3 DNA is TGCAGTGTTCCGACAGGAAACTCCTACGAGCAGTACTTC. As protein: CSVPTGNSYEQYF.

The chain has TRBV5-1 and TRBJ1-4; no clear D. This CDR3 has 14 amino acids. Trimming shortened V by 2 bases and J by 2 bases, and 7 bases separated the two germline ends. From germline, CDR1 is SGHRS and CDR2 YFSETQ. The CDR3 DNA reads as TGCGCCAGCAGCTTAACAGCCACTAATGAAAAACTGTTTTTT. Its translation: CASSLTATNEKLFF.

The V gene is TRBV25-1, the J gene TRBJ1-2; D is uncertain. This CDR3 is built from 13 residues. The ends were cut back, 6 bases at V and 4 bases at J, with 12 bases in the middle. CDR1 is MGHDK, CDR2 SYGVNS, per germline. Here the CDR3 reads CASSPGLTYGYTF. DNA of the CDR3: TGTGCCAGCAGCCCCGGACTGACCTATGGCTACACCTTC.

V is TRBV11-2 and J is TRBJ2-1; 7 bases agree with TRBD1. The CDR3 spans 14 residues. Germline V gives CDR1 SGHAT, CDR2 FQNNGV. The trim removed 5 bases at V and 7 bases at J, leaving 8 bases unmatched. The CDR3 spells CASSPLWGQNEQFF. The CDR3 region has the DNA TGTGCCAGCAGCCCCCTTTGGGGACAGAATGAGCAGTTCTTC.

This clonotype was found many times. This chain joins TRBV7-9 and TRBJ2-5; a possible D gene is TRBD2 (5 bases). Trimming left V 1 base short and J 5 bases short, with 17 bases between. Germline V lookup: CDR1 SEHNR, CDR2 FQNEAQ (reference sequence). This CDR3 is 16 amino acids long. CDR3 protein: CASSLGLDGVGETQYF. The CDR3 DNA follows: TGTGCCAGCAGCTTAGGGCTGGACGGGGTCGGGGAGACCCAGTACTTC.

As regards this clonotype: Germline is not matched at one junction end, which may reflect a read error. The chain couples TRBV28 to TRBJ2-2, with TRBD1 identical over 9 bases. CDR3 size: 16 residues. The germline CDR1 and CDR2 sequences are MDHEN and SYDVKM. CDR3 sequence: CATSFLGTGTAGELFF. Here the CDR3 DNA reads TGTGCCACCAGTTTCTTGGGGACAGGGACCGCCGGGGAGCTGTTTTTT.

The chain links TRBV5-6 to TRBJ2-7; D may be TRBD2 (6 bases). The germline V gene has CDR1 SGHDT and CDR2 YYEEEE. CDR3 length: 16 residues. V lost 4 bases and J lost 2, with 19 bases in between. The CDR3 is CASSPRTVTGAYEQYF. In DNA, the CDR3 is TGTGCCAGCAGCCCCAGGACTGTGACGGGGGCCTACGAGCAGTACTTC.

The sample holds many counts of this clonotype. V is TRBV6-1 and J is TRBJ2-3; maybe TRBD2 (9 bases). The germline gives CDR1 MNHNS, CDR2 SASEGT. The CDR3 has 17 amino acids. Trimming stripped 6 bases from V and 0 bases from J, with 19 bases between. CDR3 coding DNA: TGTGCCAGCAGGGGACAGGTGCTAGCGGGGAGCACAGATACGCAGTATTTT. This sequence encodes CASRGQVLAGSTDTQYF.

The CDR3 DNA reads TGCGCCAGCAGCTTGGATGGGCTCACCCTCCACTTT. Protein product: CASSLDGLTLHF. The rearrangement joins TRBV5-1 to TRBJ1-6, with D uncertain. Germline values: CDR1 SGHRS, CDR2 YFSETQ. The CDR3 sequence is 12 residues long. The V gene lost 0 bases and the J gene lost 14 bases, with 9 bases spanning the gap.

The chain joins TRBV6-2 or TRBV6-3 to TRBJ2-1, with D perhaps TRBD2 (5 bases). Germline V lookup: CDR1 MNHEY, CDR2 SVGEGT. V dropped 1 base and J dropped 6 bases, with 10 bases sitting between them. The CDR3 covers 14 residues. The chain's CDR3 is CASSYLDYGNEQFF. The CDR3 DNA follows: TGTGCCAGCAGTTACTTAGACTATGGCAATGAGCAGTTCTTC.

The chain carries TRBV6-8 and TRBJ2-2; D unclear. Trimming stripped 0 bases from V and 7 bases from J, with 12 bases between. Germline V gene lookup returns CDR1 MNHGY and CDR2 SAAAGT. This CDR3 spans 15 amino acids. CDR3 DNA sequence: TGTGCCAGCAGTTACTCGAACTCCTACGACGGGGAGCTGTTTTTT. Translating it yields CASSYSNSYDGELFF.

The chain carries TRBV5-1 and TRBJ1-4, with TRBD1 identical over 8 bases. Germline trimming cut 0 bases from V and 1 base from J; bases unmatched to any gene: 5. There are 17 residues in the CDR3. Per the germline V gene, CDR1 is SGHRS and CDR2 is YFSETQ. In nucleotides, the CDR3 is TGCGCCAGCAGCTTGGGCAGGGGGCTTTTAACTAATGAAAAACTGTTTTTT. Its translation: CASSLGRGLLTNEKLFF.

CDR3 amino acids: CASSLDLTGGWSETQYF. Written as DNA, the CDR3 is TGTGCCAGCAGCTTAGATCTCACAGGGGGCTGGAGTGAGACCCAGTACTTC. J is TRBJ2-5 and V is TRBV11-2, with 9 bases fitting TRBD1. This CDR3 has 17 amino acids. V was pared by 0 bases and J by 5 bases, with 10 bases of the junction left unmatched. The germline V gene encodes CDR1 SGHAT and CDR2 FQNNGV.

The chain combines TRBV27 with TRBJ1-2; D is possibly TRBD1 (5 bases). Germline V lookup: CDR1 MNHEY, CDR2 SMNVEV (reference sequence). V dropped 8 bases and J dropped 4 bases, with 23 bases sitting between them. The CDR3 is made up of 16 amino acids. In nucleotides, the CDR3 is TGTGCCAGCTCTCGGGCGGGGGAGAGGGAATTCTATGGCTACACCTTC. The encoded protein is CASSRAGEREFYGYTF.

CDR3 nucleotides: TGCAGTGCTAGATGGGGACTATACGAGCAGTACTTC. This translates into CSARWGLYEQYF. The gene calls are TRBV20-1 and TRBJ2-7; 7 bases are shared with TRBD2. The CDR3 is 12 residues long. Losses at the gene ends were 2 bases for V and 4 bases for J; bases not matched to a gene: 2. Germline V gene sequence: CDR1 DFQATT, CDR2 SNEGSKA (reference sequence).

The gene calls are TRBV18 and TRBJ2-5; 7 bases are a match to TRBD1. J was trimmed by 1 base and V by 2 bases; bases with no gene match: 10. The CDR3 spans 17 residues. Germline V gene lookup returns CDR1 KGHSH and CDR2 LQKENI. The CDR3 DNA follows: TGTGCCAGCTCACCATATCCGACAGGGCTGAGCCAAGAGACCCAGTACTTC. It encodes CASSPYPTGLSQETQYF.

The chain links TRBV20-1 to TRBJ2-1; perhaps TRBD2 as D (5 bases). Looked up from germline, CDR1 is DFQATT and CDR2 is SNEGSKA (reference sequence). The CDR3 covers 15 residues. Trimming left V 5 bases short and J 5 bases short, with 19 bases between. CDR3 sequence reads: CSARGRYYLDNEQFF. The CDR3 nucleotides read TGCAGTGCTCGGGGAAGGTACTACCTCGACAATGAGCAGTTCTTC.

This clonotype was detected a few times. CDR3 sequence reads: CAWTGPGTSLQETQYF. CDR3 in DNA: TGTGCCTGGACAGGGCCCGGGACTAGCCTCCAAGAGACCCAGTACTTC. The rearrangement links TRBV30 to TRBJ2-5; 9 positions agree with TRBD2. V shed 4 bases and J 1 base; nucleotides not matched to a gene: 10. Germline CDR1 is GTSNPN and CDR2 is SVGIG (reference sequence). The CDR3 runs 16 residues.

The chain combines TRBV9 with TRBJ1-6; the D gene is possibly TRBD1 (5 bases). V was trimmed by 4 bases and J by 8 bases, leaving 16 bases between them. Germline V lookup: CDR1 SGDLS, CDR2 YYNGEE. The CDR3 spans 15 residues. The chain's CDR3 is CASSMEGIGDSPLHF. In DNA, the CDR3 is TGTGCCAGCAGCATGGAGGGTATAGGGGATTCACCCCTCCACTTT.

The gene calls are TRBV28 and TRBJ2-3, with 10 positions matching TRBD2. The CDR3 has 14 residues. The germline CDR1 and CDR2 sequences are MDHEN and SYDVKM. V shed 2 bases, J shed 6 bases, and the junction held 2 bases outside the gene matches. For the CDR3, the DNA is TGTGCCAGCAGTTTACTAGCGGGGGAGGATACGCAGTATTTT. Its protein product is CASSLLAGEDTQYF.

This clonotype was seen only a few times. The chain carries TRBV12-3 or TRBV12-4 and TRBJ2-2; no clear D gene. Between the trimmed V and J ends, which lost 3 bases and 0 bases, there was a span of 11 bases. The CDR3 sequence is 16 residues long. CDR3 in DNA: TGTGCCAGCAGTTTTCCGGGCCTCGCGAACACCGGGGAGCTGTTTTTT. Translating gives CASSFPGLANTGELFF.

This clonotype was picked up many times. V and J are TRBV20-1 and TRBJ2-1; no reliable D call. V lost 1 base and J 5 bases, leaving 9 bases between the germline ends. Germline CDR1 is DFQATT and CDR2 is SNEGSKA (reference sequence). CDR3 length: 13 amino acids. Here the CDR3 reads CSARGTIDNEQFF. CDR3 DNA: TGCAGTGCTAGAGGTACTATAGACAATGAGCAGTTCTTC.

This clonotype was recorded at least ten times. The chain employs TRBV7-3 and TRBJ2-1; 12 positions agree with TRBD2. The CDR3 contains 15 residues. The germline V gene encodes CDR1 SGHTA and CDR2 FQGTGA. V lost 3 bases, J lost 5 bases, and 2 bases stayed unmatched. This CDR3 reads CASSFGLAGNNEQFF. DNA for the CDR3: TGTGCCAGCAGCTTTGGACTAGCGGGGAACAATGAGCAGTTCTTC.

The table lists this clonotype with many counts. Here the CDR3 DNA reads TGTGCCAGCAGCCCACCGCGATTAGCTGAAGCTTTCTTT. This translates into CASSPPRLAEAFF. V usage is TRBV7-9 and J usage is TRBJ1-1; D ambiguous. The CDR3 has 13 amino acids. Trimming pared 5 bases from V and 6 bases from J, leaving 13 bases between. The germline gives CDR1 SEHNR, CDR2 FQNEAQ (reference sequence).

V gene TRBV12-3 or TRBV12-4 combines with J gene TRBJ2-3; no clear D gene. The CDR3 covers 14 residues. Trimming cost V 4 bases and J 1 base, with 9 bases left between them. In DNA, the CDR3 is TGTGCCAGCAGTTCCCTCCTCGGCACAGATACGCAGTATTTT. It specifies CASSSLLGTDTQYF.

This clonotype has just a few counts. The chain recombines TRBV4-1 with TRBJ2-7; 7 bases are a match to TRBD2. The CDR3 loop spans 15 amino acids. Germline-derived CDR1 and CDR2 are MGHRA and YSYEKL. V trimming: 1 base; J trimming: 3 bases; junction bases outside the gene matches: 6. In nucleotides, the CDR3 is TGCGCCAGCAGCCAAGTGCGGGGAGGGAACTACGAGCAGTACTTC. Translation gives CASSQVRGGNYEQYF.

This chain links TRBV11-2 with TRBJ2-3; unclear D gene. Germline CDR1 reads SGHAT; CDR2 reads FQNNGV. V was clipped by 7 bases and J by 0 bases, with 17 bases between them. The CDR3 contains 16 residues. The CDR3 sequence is CASKVLGQASTDTQYF. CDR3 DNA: TGTGCCAGCAAAGTCCTAGGGCAGGCTAGCACAGATACGCAGTATTTT.

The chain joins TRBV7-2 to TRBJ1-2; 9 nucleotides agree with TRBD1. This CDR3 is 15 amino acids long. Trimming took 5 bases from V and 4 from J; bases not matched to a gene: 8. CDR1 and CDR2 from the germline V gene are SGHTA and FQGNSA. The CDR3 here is CASSPGQGFPYGYTF. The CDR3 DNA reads TGTGCCAGCAGCCCAGGACAGGGGTTTCCCTATGGCTACACCTTC.

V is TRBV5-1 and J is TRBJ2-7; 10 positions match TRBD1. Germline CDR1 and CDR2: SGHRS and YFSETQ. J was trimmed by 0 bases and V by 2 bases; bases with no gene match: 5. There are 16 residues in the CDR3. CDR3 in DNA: TGCGCCAGCAGCTTATTTGGGACAGGGGACTCCTACGAGCAGTACTTC. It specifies CASSLFGTGDSYEQYF.

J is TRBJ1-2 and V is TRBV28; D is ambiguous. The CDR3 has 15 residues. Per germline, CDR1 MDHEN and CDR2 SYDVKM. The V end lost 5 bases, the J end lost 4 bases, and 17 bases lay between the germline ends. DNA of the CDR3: TGTGCCAGCAGTATCCCCCGCTCTATAGTCTATGGCTACACCTTC. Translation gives CASSIPRSIVYGYTF.